The 3 T cell receptor beta chains below were found in one sample sequenced in a study of T cell responses to AZD1222 COVID-19 vaccine. Assay: immunoSEQ multiplex PCR; the TCRdb copy retains only in-frame clones and omits some. The data hold about 120,000 clones, with approximately 90% observed a single time. Sequenced here: peripheral blood, sampled on day 0 of AZD1222 vaccination. The receptors originated from an adult in good health.

This rearrangement joins TRBV2 to TRBJ2-7, with unresolved D. V was clipped by 3 bases and J by 0 bases, with 12 bases between them. Germline assignment: CDR1 SNHLY and CDR2 FYNNEI. This CDR3 has 15 amino acids. Here the CDR3 DNA reads TGTGCCAGCAGTGACATTACATCCAGCTCCTACGAGCAGTACTTC. This codes for CASSDITSSSYEQYF. Based on the CDR3 plus reference TRBV2 and TRBJ2-7, the full variable domain is EPEVTQTPSHQVTQMGQEVILRCVPISNHLYFYWYRQILGQKVEFLVSFYNNEISEKSEIFDDQFSVERPDGSNFTLKIRSTKLEDSAMYFCASSDITSSSYEQYFGPGTRLTVT.

The chain is built from TRBV6-5 and TRBJ1-5; TRBD1 is a possible D gene (5 bases). The germline V and J ends were trimmed by 6 bases and 6 bases, with 18 bases remaining between them. Germline loops: CDR1 MNHEY, CDR2 SVGAGI. CDR3 length equals 15 residues. The CDR3 DNA reads TGTGCCAGCAGCCGGGACGGGGTAGGAACTCAGCCCCAGCATTTT. Its protein product is CASSRDGVGTQPQHF.

J is TRBJ2-7 and V is TRBV25-1, with 11 bases that match TRBD2. Per the germline V gene, CDR1 is MGHDK and CDR2 is SYGVNS. The CDR3 sequence is 15 residues long. With V trimmed by 3 bases and J by 4 bases, 5 bases remained unmatched. This CDR3 reads CASSDSSGRLYEQYF. CDR3 in DNA: TGTGCCAGCAGTGACTCTAGCGGGAGGCTTTACGAGCAGTACTTC.